Listed below are T cell receptor beta chains from one sample, sequenced in a study of cytomegalovirus exposure and HLA in healthy donors. TCRdb's table, derived via immunoSEQ multiplex PCR, lists solely in-frame clones and lacks some. The sample yields approximately 93,000 clones, over 60% seen once. Sequencing used PBMCs. The origin of the receptors is a boy younger than 18 in good health and CMV-seropositive. The CDR3 runs from the conserved cysteine through the conserved F or W. A D gene is named only where the DNA matches it firmly. Not every row has a clone size; where given, it reads once, few, many or a size class.

CDR3aa: CASSYRTGSSYEQYF
CDR3nt: TGTGCCAGCAGCTACCGGACAGGGAGCTCCTACGAGCAGTACTTC
d_gene: TRBD1
v_gene: TRBV5-6
abundance: NA
j_gene: TRBJ2-7

CDR3aa: CASSSRLVETQYF
CDR3nt: TGTGCCAGCAGCTCCCGGTTGGTAGAGACCCAGTACTTC
d_gene: NA
v_gene: TRBV7-2
abundance: NA
j_gene: TRBJ2-5

CDR3aa: CASSQTSGSPYEQYF
CDR3nt: TGTGCCAGTAGTCAAACTAGCGGGAGCCCGTACGAGCAGTACTTC
d_gene: TRBD2
v_gene: TRBV19
abundance: NA
j_gene: TRBJ2-7

CDR3aa: CASSVGQGAGEQYF
CDR3nt: TGTGCCAGCAGCGTAGGACAGGGGGCAGGGGAGCAGTACTTC
d_gene: TRBD1
v_gene: TRBV9
abundance: NA
j_gene: TRBJ2-7

CDR3aa: CASSNIGQEGYTQYF
CDR3nt: TGTGCCAGTAGCAACATCGGACAGGAGGGGTATACGCAGTATTTT
d_gene: NA
v_gene: TRBV19
abundance: NA
j_gene: TRBJ2-3

CDR3aa: CAISEFGGEKLFF
CDR3nt: TGTGCCATCAGTGAGTTTGGGGGCGAAAAACTGTTTTTT
d_gene: NA
v_gene: TRBV10-3
abundance: NA
j_gene: TRBJ1-4

CDR3aa: CASSQTGTTGEQYF
CDR3nt: TGCGCCAGCAGCCAGACCGGGACTACAGGCGAGCAGTACTTC
d_gene: TRBD2
v_gene: TRBV4-3
abundance: NA
j_gene: TRBJ2-7

CDR3aa: CASSELQNNEQFF
CDR3nt: TGTGCCAGCAGTGAGTTGCAGAACAATGAGCAGTTCTTC
d_gene: NA
v_gene: TRBV6-1
abundance: NA
j_gene: TRBJ2-1

CDR3aa: CASSQPGQGCSRFF
CDR3nt: TGTGCCAGCAGCCAACCGGGACAGGGATGCTCTCGGTTTTTT
d_gene: TRBD1
v_gene: TRBV5-8
abundance: once
j_gene: TRBJ1-4

CDR3aa: CTSSHLAGGDAYEQYF
CDR3nt: TGCACCAGCAGCCACCTAGCGGGGGGCGATGCCTACGAGCAGTACTTC
d_gene: NA
v_gene: TRBV1
abundance: NA
j_gene: TRBJ2-7

CDR3aa: CASSLRGATYNEQFF
CDR3nt: TGCGCCAGCAGCTTGCGGGGAGCGACCTACAATGAGCAGTTCTTC
d_gene: NA
v_gene: TRBV5-1
abundance: NA
j_gene: TRBJ2-1

CDR3aa: CASSLGTVFYEQYF
CDR3nt: TGTGCCAGCAGCTTAGGTACGGTTTTTTACGAGCAGTACTTC
d_gene: NA
v_gene: TRBV7-8
abundance: NA
j_gene: TRBJ2-7

CDR3aa: CASRELAGGAGELFF
CDR3nt: TGTGCCAGCAGGGAGCTAGCGGGAGGAGCCGGGGAGCTGTTTTTT
d_gene: TRBD2
v_gene: TRBV7-8
abundance: NA
j_gene: TRBJ2-2

CDR3aa: CASSEAGGREAFF
CDR3nt: TGTGCCAGCAGTGAAGCGGGGGGGCGGGAAGCTTTCTTT
d_gene: NA
v_gene: TRBV6-1
abundance: NA
j_gene: TRBJ1-1

CDR3aa: CASSSTDRNTEAFF
CDR3nt: TGTGCCAGCAGCTCTACGGACAGGAACACTGAAGCTTTCTTT
d_gene: NA
v_gene: TRBV9
abundance: NA
j_gene: TRBJ1-1

CDR3aa: CASSQAVERGYTF
CDR3nt: TGTGCCAGCAGCCAAGCGGTAGAGCGGGGCTACACCTTC
d_gene: NA
v_gene: TRBV4-2
abundance: few
j_gene: TRBJ1-2

CDR3aa: CASSVGTGAVNTEAFF
CDR3nt: TGTGCCAGCAGCGTAGGGACAGGGGCGGTGAACACTGAAGCTTTCTTT
d_gene: TRBD1
v_gene: TRBV9
abundance: NA
j_gene: TRBJ1-1

CDR3aa: CASSPRTGGDYGYTF
CDR3nt: TGCGCCAGCAGCCCGCGGACGGGAGGGGACTATGGCTACACCTTC
d_gene: NA
v_gene: TRBV4-1
abundance: NA
j_gene: TRBJ1-2

CDR3aa: CASSLVSGRAQETQYF
CDR3nt: TGCGCCAGCAGCTTGGTATCGGGCAGGGCCCAAGAGACCCAGTACTTC
d_gene: NA
v_gene: TRBV5-1
abundance: NA
j_gene: TRBJ2-5

CDR3aa: CASSLVQKSEHYEQYF
CDR3nt: TGTGCCAGCAGCTTAGTGCAGAAGTCGGAGCACTACGAGCAGTACTTC
d_gene: NA
v_gene: TRBV7-8
abundance: NA
j_gene: TRBJ2-7

CDR3aa: CSVAHRGKLYEQYF
CDR3nt: TGCAGCGTTGCCCACAGGGGGAAACTCTACGAGCAGTACTTC
d_gene: TRBD1
v_gene: TRBV29-1
abundance: NA
j_gene: TRBJ2-7

CDR3aa: CASSLGQGLRGYTF
CDR3nt: TGTGCCAGCAGCTTAGGACAGGGATTGCGAGGCTACACCTTC
d_gene: TRBD1
v_gene: TRBV5-4
abundance: NA
j_gene: TRBJ1-2

CDR3aa: CASTGDGGYTF
CDR3nt: TGTGCCAGCACCGGGGATGGCGGCTACACCTTC
d_gene: NA
v_gene: TRBV5-6
abundance: NA
j_gene: TRBJ1-2

CDR3aa: CASSTFSGGNYGYTF
CDR3nt: TGTGCCAGCAGTACCTTCTCGGGGGGTAACTATGGCTACACCTTC
d_gene: NA
v_gene: TRBV28
abundance: NA
j_gene: TRBJ1-2

CDR3aa: CAWSVHGRPRNEQFF
CDR3nt: TGTGCCTGGAGTGTACATGGGCGCCCTCGCAATGAGCAGTTCTTC
d_gene: NA
v_gene: TRBV30
abundance: NA
j_gene: TRBJ2-1

CDR3aa: CASSLVGATEAFF
CDR3nt: TGTGCCAGCAGCTTGGTGGGGGCCACTGAAGCTTTCTTT
d_gene: NA
v_gene: TRBV5-6
abundance: NA
j_gene: TRBJ1-1

CDR3aa: CASSLPGGAWQETQYF
CDR3nt: TGTGCCAGCAGCCTCCCCGGGGGGGCCTGGCAAGAGACCCAGTACTTC
d_gene: TRBD2
v_gene: TRBV7-9
abundance: NA
j_gene: TRBJ2-5

CDR3aa: CASFYRGLGTGELFF
CDR3nt: TGTGCCAGTTTCTACAGGGGCCTTGGAACCGGGGAGCTGTTTTTT
d_gene: TRBD1
v_gene: TRBV19
abundance: NA
j_gene: TRBJ2-2

CDR3aa: CAISRRTGQTNYGYTF
CDR3nt: TGTGCCATCAGCCGTAGGACAGGACAGACTAACTATGGCTACACCTTC
d_gene: TRBD1
v_gene: TRBV10-3
abundance: NA
j_gene: TRBJ1-2

CDR3aa: CASGWGHPGGQPQHF
CDR3nt: TGTGCTAGTGGTTGGGGGCATCCTGGGGGTCAGCCCCAGCATTTT
d_gene: NA
v_gene: TRBV12-5
abundance: NA
j_gene: TRBJ1-5

CDR3aa: CASSLVTDYNSPLHF
CDR3nt: TGCGCCAGCAGCTTGGTGACAGACTATAATTCACCCCTCCACTTT
d_gene: NA
v_gene: TRBV5-1
abundance: NA
j_gene: TRBJ1-6

CDR3aa: CASKSIGQGVVDTQYF
CDR3nt: TGTGCCAGTAAATCGATCGGACAGGGGGTGGTAGATACGCAGTATTTT
d_gene: TRBD1
v_gene: TRBV19
abundance: NA
j_gene: TRBJ2-3

CDR3aa: CATRPGGIYEQYF
CDR3nt: TGTGCCACCAGACCCGGAGGGATCTACGAGCAGTACTTC
d_gene: NA
v_gene: TRBV2
abundance: NA
j_gene: TRBJ2-7

CDR3aa: CASTQIGQRANYGYTF
CDR3nt: TGTGCCAGCACCCAAATCGGACAGAGAGCTAACTATGGCTACACCTTC
d_gene: NA
v_gene: TRBV5-5
abundance: few
j_gene: TRBJ1-2

CDR3aa: CSVRQGETQYF
CDR3nt: TGCAGCGTCCGACAGGGAGAGACCCAGTACTTC
d_gene: TRBD1
v_gene: TRBV29-1
abundance: NA
j_gene: TRBJ2-5

CDR3aa: CASSLSQSTDTQYF
CDR3nt: TGTGCCAGCAGTCTTTCCCAGAGCACAGATACGCAGTATTTT
d_gene: NA
v_gene: TRBV7-2
abundance: few
j_gene: TRBJ2-3

CDR3aa: CASSQDPAGGRVHEQYF
CDR3nt: TGCGCCAGCAGCCAAGACCCCGCCGGGGGGCGAGTACACGAGCAGTACTTC
d_gene: NA
v_gene: TRBV4-3
abundance: NA
j_gene: TRBJ2-7

CDR3aa: CASSDHRGYEQYF
CDR3nt: TGTGCCAGCAGTGATCACAGGGGGTACGAGCAGTACTTC
d_gene: TRBD1
v_gene: TRBV6-5
abundance: few
j_gene: TRBJ2-7

CDR3aa: CASSLVVWGTDPGYTF
CDR3nt: TGTGCCAGCAGCTTGGTCGTGTGGGGCACGGATCCTGGCTACACCTTC
d_gene: NA
v_gene: TRBV5-6
abundance: NA
j_gene: TRBJ1-2

CDR3aa: CASSEGLGAGEDEQYF
CDR3nt: TGCGCCAGCAGTGAAGGATTAGGAGCGGGGGAAGACGAGCAGTACTTC
d_gene: TRBD2
v_gene: TRBV10-1
abundance: NA
j_gene: TRBJ2-7

CDR3aa: CASSEAAETQYF
CDR3nt: TGTGCCAGCAGTGAAGCCGCAGAGACCCAGTACTTC
d_gene: NA
v_gene: TRBV6-5
abundance: NA
j_gene: TRBJ2-5

CDR3aa: CASTLFGSGSTGELFF
CDR3nt: TGTGCCAGTACCCTGTTTGGTAGCGGATCCACCGGGGAGCTGTTTTTT
d_gene: NA
v_gene: TRBV19
abundance: NA
j_gene: TRBJ2-2